A single sample is the source of the 6 T cell receptor beta chains below, sequenced in a study of T-cell memory formation after mild COVID-19. TCRdb called the 5' RACE reads again in MiXCR, with one record for every CDR3 protein. This table has 200,000 or so distinct CDR3 sequences, 9.5% appearing once. The sequencing input was PBMCs or a T cell subset sorted from them (not recorded which). These receptors all stem from a man aged 18 to 30 who had mild COVID-19 (a few samples of this study predate the infection). Cell type and time point are not known.

This clonotype was observed many times. V is TRBV5-6 and J is TRBJ2-3, with 10 nucleotides matching TRBD1. The germline CDR1 and CDR2 sequences are SGHDT and YYEEEE. The V segment lost 7 bases and the J segment 2 bases; nucleotides outside the gene matches: 10. This CDR3 is built from 16 residues. The CDR3: CASDKTGGVLTDTQYF. The CDR3, as DNA: TGTGCCAGCGACAAGACAGGGGGCGTACTCACAGATACGCAGTATTTT.

The rearrangement uses TRBV9 and TRBJ1-6; D uncertain. The V and J ends lost 3 bases and 7 bases respectively, with 14 bases between them. The CDR3 length is 15 residues. Looked up from germline, CDR1 is SGDLS and CDR2 is YYNGEE. For the CDR3, the DNA is TGTGCCAGCAGCGCCGGCGTGGGTAACAATTCACCCCTCCACTTT. Protein: CASSAGVGNNSPLHF.

This clonotype has only a few counts. The V and J genes are TRBV13 and TRBJ1-1, with TRBD1 matching 7 bases. The CDR3 is 18 amino acids. CDR1 is PRHDT and CDR2 is FYEKMQ in the germline V gene (reference sequence). J was trimmed by 0 bases and V by 5 bases; bases with no gene match: 15. The CDR3 DNA follows: TGTGCCAGCAGCGCCCTGACAGGGAAGGGAGGCATGAACACTGAAGCTTTCTTT. Translating gives CASSALTGKGGMNTEAFF.

The CDR3 DNA follows: TGTGCCAGCAGCTCCGGCCTGGCTAGCGGCCTCACAGATACGCAGTATTTT. Translated: CASSSGLASGLTDTQYF. The chain couples TRBV11-1 to TRBJ2-3; 7 bases are a match to TRBD2. The germline V gene encodes CDR1 SGHAT and CDR2 FQDESV (reference sequence). The CDR3 sequence is 17 residues long. Trimming at V came to 4 bases and at J to 2 bases, leaving 12 bases not matched to a gene.

This clonotype was counted a few times. This sequence joins TRBV5-6 and TRBJ2-4, with D possibly called TRBD1 or TRBD2 (5 bases each). The germline gives CDR1 SGHDT, CDR2 YYEEEE. V was shortened by 3 bases and J by 2 bases, with 15 bases between the two germline ends. This CDR3 has 16 amino acids. CDR3 sequence reads: CASSWDRSSPKNIQYF. The CDR3 DNA is TGTGCCAGCAGCTGGGACCGCAGCTCTCCCAAAAACATTCAGTACTTC.

The J gene is TRBJ1-4, the V gene TRBV30; TRBD1 agrees at 7 bases. The V gene's germline CDR1 is GTSNPN and CDR2 SVGIG (reference sequence). This CDR3 is built from 14 residues. V shed 1 base, J shed 5 bases, and the junction held 4 bases outside the gene matches. CDR3 nucleotide sequence: TGTGCCTGGAGTGAGCAGGGGGGGAATGAAAAACTGTTTTTT. Its translation is CAWSEQGGNEKLFF. Variable domain in full (rest from reference TRBV30 and TRBJ1-4): SQTIHQWPATLVQPVGSPLSLECTVEGTSNPNLYWYRQAAGRGLQLLFYSVGIGQISSEVPQNLSASRPQDRQFILSSKKLLLSDSGFYLCAWSEQGGNEKLFFGSGTQLSVL.